The clone carrying this T cell receptor (beta chain) was seen many times. Its target is unknown. The data were taken from a study of response to subunit inactivated influenza vaccine. Study findings and constraints: Authors proposed each seasonal influenza vaccination draws in few new T cells.

TCRdb re-derived calls from the RT-PCR reads in MiXCR, one entry per CDR3 protein. The sample contains fewer than 650,000 distinct CDR3 sequences, 13% of which appear only once. CDR3 length: 15 residues. The ends lost 2 bases at V and 5 bases at J; junction bases unmatched: 2. Germline values: CDR1 MNHEY, CDR2 SVGEGT. This chain connects TRBV6-2 or TRBV6-3 to TRBJ2-1, with 11 positions matching TRBD2. The sample here was PBMCs from blood, taken around seven weeks after vaccination. The receptor's source is a man aged 45 to 65 who received an inactivated influenza vaccine. The CDR3 sequence: CASSYPSGRNNEQFF. The DNA of the CDR3 is TGTGCCAGCAGTTACCCTAGCGGGAGGAACAATGAGCAGTTCTTC.